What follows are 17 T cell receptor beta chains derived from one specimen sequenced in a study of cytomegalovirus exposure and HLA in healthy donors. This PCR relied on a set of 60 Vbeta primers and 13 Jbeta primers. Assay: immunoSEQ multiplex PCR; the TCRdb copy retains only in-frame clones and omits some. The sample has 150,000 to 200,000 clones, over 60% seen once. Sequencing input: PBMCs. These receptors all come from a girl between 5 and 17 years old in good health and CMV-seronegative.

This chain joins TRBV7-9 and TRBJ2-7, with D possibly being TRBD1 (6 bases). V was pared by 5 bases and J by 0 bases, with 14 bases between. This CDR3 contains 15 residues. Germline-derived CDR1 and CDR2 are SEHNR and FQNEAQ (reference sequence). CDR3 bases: TGTGCCAGCAGCCCCCCAAGGGACAACTCCTACGAGCAGTACTTC. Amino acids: CASSPPRDNSYEQYF.

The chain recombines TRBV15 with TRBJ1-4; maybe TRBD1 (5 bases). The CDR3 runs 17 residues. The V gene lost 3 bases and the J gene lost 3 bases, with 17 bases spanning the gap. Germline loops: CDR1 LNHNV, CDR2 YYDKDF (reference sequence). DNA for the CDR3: TGTGCCACCAGCAGGGCCAGGAGGGGTACCGCTAATGAAAAACTGTTTTTT. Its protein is CATSRARRGTANEKLFF. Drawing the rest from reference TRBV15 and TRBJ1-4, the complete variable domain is DAMVIQNPRYQVTQFGKPVTLSCSQTLNHNVMYWYQQKSSQAPKLLFHYYDKDFNNEADTPDNFQSRRPNTSFCFLDIRSPGLGDTAMYLCATSRARRGTANEKLFFGSGTQLSVL.

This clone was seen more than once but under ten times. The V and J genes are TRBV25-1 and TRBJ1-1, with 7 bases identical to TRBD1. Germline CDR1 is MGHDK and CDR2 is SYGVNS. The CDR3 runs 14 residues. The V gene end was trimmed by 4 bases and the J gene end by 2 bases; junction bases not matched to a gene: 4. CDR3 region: CASSAYRGNTEAFF. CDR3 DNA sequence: TGTGCCAGCAGTGCATACAGGGGTAACACTGAAGCTTTCTTT.

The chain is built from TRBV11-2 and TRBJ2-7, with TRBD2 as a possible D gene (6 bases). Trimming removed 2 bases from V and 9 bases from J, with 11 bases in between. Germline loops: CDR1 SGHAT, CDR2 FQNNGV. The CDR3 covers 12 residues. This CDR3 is CASSLQGGGQYF. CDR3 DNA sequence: TGTGCCAGCAGCTTACAGGGAGGAGGGCAGTACTTC.

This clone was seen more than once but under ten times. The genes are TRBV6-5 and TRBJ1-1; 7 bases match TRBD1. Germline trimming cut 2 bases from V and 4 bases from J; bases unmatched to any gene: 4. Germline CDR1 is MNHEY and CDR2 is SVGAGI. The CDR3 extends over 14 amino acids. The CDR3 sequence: CASSYRRGSTEAFF. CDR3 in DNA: TGTGCCAGCAGTTACCGCAGGGGGTCCACTGAAGCTTTCTTT.

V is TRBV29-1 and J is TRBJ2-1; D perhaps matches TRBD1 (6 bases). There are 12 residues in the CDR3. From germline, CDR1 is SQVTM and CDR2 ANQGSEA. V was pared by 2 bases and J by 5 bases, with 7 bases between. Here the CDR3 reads CSVERGNNEQFF. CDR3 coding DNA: TGCAGCGTTGAAAGGGGGAACAATGAGCAGTTCTTC.

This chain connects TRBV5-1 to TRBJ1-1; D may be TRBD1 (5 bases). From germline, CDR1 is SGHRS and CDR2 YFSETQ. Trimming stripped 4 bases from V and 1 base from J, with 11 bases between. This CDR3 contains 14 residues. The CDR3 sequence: CASSRRGENTEAFF. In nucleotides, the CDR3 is TGCGCCAGCAGCCGCCGGGGGGAGAACACTGAAGCTTTCTTT.

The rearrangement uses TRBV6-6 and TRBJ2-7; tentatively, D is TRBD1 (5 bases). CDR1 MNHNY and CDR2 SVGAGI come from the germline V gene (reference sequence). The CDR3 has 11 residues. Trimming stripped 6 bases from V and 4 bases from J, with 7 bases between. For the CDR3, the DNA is TGTGCCAGCAGGGGGCGATACGAGCAGTACTTC. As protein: CASRGRYEQYF.

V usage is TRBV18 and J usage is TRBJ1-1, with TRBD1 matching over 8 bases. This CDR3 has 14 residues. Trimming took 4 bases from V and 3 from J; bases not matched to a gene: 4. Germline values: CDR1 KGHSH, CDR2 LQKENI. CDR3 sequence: CASSLGTGDTEAFF. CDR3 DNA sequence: TGTGCCAGCTCACTTGGGACAGGAGACACTGAAGCTTTCTTT.

The CDR3 here is CASSGGNGYTF. CDR3 DNA sequence: TGTGCCAGCAGCGGAGGGAATGGCTACACCTTC. The chain links TRBV25-1 to TRBJ1-2; D gene ambiguous. Trimming took off 6 bases at V and 6 bases at J, with 8 bases between the two ends. Germline values: CDR1 MGHDK, CDR2 SYGVNS. The CDR3 consists of 11 residues.

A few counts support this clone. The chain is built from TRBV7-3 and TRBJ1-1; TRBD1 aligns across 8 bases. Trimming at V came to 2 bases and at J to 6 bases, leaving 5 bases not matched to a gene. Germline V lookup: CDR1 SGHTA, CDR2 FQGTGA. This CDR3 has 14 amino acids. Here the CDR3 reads CASSLQGAKSEAFF. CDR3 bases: TGTGCCAGCAGCTTACAGGGGGCTAAGTCTGAAGCTTTCTTT.

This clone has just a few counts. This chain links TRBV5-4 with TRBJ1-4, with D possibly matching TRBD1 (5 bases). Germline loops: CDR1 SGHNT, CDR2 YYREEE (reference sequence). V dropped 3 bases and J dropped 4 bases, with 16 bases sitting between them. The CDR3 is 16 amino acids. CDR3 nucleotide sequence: TGTGCCAGCAGCTGGGACGGAGGGGCGAGTAATGAAAAACTGTTTTTT. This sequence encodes CASSWDGGASNEKLFF.

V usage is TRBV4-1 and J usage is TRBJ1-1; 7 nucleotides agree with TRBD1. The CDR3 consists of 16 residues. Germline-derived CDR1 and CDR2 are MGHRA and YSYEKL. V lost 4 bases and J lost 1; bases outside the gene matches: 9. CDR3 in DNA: TGCGCCAGCAGCCCTGTCCCCGACAGGGAGAACACTGAAGCTTTCTTT. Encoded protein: CASSPVPDRENTEAFF.

The CDR3 nucleotides read TGCGCCAGCAGCCAAGATTTCGCGGCTAGCGGGGACCAAGAGACCCAGTACTTC. Translating gives CASSQDFAASGDQETQYF. The chain employs TRBV4-1 and TRBJ2-5, with 9 bases aligning to TRBD2. V was clipped by 0 bases and J by 0 bases; unmatched bases: 8. CDR1 MGHRA and CDR2 YSYEKL come from the germline V gene. The CDR3 covers 18 residues.

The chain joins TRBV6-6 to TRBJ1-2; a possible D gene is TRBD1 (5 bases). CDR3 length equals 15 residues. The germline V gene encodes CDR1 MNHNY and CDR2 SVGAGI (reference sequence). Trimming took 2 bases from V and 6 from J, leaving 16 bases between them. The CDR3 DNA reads TGTGCCAGCAGTTACAGGGACTCCAGGTGGGATGGCTACACCTTC. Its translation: CASSYRDSRWDGYTF.

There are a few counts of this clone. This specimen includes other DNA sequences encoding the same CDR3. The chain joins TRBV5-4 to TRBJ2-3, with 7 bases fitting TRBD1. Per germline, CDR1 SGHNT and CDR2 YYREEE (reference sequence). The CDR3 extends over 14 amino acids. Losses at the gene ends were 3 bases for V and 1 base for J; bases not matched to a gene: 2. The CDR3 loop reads CASSSGQGTDTQYF. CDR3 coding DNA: TGTGCCAGCAGCTCCGGACAGGGCACAGATACGCAGTATTTT.

The CDR3 region has the DNA TGCGCCAGCAGCCCCGGGACAGGGGGCTCTGGTGGCTACACCTTC. Residues: CASSPGTGGSGGYTF. This sequence joins TRBV5-1 and TRBJ1-2, with 12 positions matching TRBD1. The V and J ends lost 4 bases and 7 bases, in that order; junction bases with no gene match: 8. CDR1 SGHRS and CDR2 YFSETQ come from the germline V gene. This CDR3 contains 15 residues.